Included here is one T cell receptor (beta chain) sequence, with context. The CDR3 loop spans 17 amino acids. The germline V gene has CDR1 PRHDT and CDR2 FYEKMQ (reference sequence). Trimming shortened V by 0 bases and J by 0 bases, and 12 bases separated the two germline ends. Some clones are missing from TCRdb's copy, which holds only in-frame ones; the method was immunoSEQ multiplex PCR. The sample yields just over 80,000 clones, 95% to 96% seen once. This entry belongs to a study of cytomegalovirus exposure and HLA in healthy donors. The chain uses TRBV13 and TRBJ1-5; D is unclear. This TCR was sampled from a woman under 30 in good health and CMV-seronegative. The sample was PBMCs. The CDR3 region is CASSLGRGLDSNQPQHF. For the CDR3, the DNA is TGTGCCAGCAGCTTAGGCCGGGGTCTAGATAGCAATCAGCCCCAGCATTTT.